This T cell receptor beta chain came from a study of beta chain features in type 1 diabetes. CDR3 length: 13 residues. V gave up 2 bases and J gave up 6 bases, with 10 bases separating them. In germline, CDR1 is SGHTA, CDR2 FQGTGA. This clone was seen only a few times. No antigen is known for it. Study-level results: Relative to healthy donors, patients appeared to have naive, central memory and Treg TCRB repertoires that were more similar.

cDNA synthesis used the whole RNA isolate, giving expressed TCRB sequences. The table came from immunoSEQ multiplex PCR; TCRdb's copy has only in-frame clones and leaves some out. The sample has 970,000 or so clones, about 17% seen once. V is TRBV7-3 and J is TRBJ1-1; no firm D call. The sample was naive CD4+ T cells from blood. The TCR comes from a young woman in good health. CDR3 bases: TGTGCCAGCAGCTTATTCCAGGCGGCTGAAGCTTTCTTT. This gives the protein CASSLFQAAEAFF. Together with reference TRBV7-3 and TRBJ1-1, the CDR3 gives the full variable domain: GAGVSQTPSNKVTEKGKYVELRCDPISGHTALYWYRQSLGQGPEFLIYFQGTGAADDSGLPNDRFFAVRPEGSVSTLKIQRTERGDSAVYLCASSLFQAAEAFFGQGTRLTVV.